Below, 25 T cell receptor beta chains from the same sample are listed, as sequenced in a study of molecular identifiers for immune sequencing clone quantification. TCRdb redid the calling of the PCR reads with MiXCR, one entry per CDR3 protein. The sample consists of 45,000 to 65,000 distinct CDR3 sequences, roughly 24% of them appearing once. Sample: naive CD8+ T cells from blood, with Jurkat cell RNA spiked in. Documented subset: FACS-sorted CD8+CD4-CCR7+CD45RA+ naive T cells. The receptor set was obtained from a human donor in good health. Some libraries in this study had Jurkat cell RNA spiked in.

Many counts were recorded for this clonotype. V is TRBV28 and J is TRBJ2-3; unclear D gene. V shed 3 bases and J shed 0 bases, with 10 bases lying between them. In germline, CDR1 is MDHEN, CDR2 SYDVKM. The CDR3 has 15 residues. The CDR3 is CASSLAWGSTDTQYF. The CDR3 nucleotides read TGTGCCAGCAGTTTGGCCTGGGGAAGCACAGATACGCAGTATTTT. The full variable domain, with the rest looked up from reference TRBV28 and TRBJ2-3, is DVKVTQSSRYLVKRTGEKVFLECVQDMDHENMFWYRQDPGLGLRLIYFSYDVKMKEKGDIPEGYSVSREKKERFSLILESASTNQTSMYLCASSLAWGSTDTQYFGPGTRLTVL.

This clonotype was counted ten times or more. The V and J genes are TRBV24-1 and TRBJ1-5; TRBD1 is a possible D gene (6 bases). CDR3 size: 14 residues. The V and J ends lost 6 bases and 0 bases respectively, with 8 bases between them. Per the germline V gene, CDR1 is KGHDR and CDR2 is SFDVKD. The CDR3 loop reads CATSNRDSNQPQHF. CDR3 nucleotide sequence: TGTGCCACCAGTAACAGGGATAGCAATCAGCCCCAGCATTTT.

This clonotype was recorded a few times. The gene calls are TRBV27 and TRBJ2-3; 10 bases fit TRBD2. The CDR3 consists of 16 residues. With 4 bases clipped from V and 1 base from J, the junction kept 5 bases outside the gene matches. Per the germline V gene, CDR1 is MNHEY and CDR2 is SMNVEV (reference sequence). Written as DNA, the CDR3 is TGTGCCAGCAGTTATCAAGCGGGAGGGGGCACAGATACGCAGTATTTT. Residues: CASSYQAGGGTDTQYF.

About this clonotype: A much larger clone lies a single base off, so this may be a read error. V is TRBV25-1 and J is TRBJ1-6; D uncertain. Trimming took 1 base from V and 4 from J, leaving 11 bases between them. This CDR3 contains 16 residues. Looked up from germline, CDR1 is MGHDK and CDR2 is SYGVNS. CDR3 DNA sequence: TGTGCCAGCAGTGAATTGGATGCAAAATATAATTCACCCCTCCACTTT. It specifies CASSELDAKYNSPLHF.

This clonotype has ten or more counts. The chain couples TRBV5-1 to TRBJ1-1; possibly TRBD1 for D (5 bases). Trimming stripped 2 bases from V and 4 bases from J, with 9 bases between. Germline V gene lookup returns CDR1 SGHRS and CDR2 YFSETQ. The CDR3 is made up of 13 amino acids. CDR3 sequence: CASSLGVGTEAFF. As DNA, the CDR3 is TGCGCCAGCAGCTTAGGGGTCGGCACTGAAGCTTTCTTT. Drawing the rest from reference TRBV5-1 and TRBJ1-1, the complete variable domain is KAGVTQTPRYLIKTRGQQVTLSCSPISGHRSVSWYQQTPGQGLQFLFEYFSETQRNKGNFPGRFSGRQFSNSRSEMNVSTLELGDSALYLCASSLGVGTEAFFGQGTRLTVV.

For this clonotype: Being one base from a much bigger clone, this may be a read error. V is TRBV12-3 or TRBV12-4 and J is TRBJ1-5; D is possibly TRBD1 (6 bases). This CDR3 has 17 amino acids. Trimming took 5 bases from V and 9 from J, leaving 26 bases between them. CDR3 nucleotide sequence: TGTGCCAGCAGTCATCTTATTGTCCCTTTGGACAGTCGGCCCCAGCATTTT. Translating it yields CASSHLIVPLDSRPQHF.

As for this clonotype: Possible read error: a much larger clone is one base away. V gene TRBV24-1 combines with J gene TRBJ1-5, with D tentatively TRBD1 (5 bases). The CDR3 covers 17 residues. The germline gives CDR1 KGHDR, CDR2 SFDVKD. In DNA form, the CDR3 reads TGTGCCACCTGTGATTTGAGGGGCTACTATAGCAATCAGCCCCAGCATTTT. As protein: CATCDLRGYYSNQPQHF.

This clonotype was seen only a few times. V gene TRBV7-6 combines with J gene TRBJ2-7; D may be TRBD1 or TRBD2 (5 bases each). The ends were cut back, 1 base at V and 1 base at J, with 11 bases in the middle. CDR3 length equals 15 residues. Germline CDR1 SGHVS, CDR2 FNYEAQ. The CDR3 bases are TGTGCCAGCAGCTTAGGTGGGACGGCATCCTACGAGCAGTACTTC. Translation gives CASSLGGTASYEQYF. The variable domain in full, with the rest retrieved from reference TRBV7-6 and TRBJ2-7, is GAGVSQSPRYKVTKRGQDVALRCDPISGHVSLYWYRQALGQGPEFLTYFNYEAQQDKSGLPNDRFSAERPEGSISTLTIQRTEQRDSAMYRCASSLGGTASYEQYFGPGTRLTVT.

This clonotype showed up many times. This chain connects TRBV2 to TRBJ2-7; 11 nucleotides line up with TRBD2. CDR1 and CDR2 from the germline V gene are SNHLY and FYNNEI. With 1 base clipped from V and 3 bases from J, the junction kept 5 bases outside the gene matches. The CDR3 spans 16 residues. The CDR3 here is CASSEVTSGENYEQYF. CDR3 in DNA: TGTGCCAGCAGTGAAGTGACTAGCGGGGAGAACTACGAGCAGTACTTC.

V is TRBV7-2 and J is TRBJ2-7; 7 nucleotides align to TRBD2. CDR1 and CDR2 from the germline V gene are SGHTA and FQGNSA. Germline trimming cut 1 base from V and 6 bases from J; bases unmatched to any gene: 15. CDR3 length: 17 amino acids. The CDR3 sequence is CASSLGMGGVSFGEQYF. The CDR3 coding sequence is TGTGCCAGCAGCTTAGGTATGGGGGGGGTTAGCTTCGGCGAGCAGTACTTC.

This clonotype has just a few counts. The chain couples TRBV11-2 to TRBJ1-3, with a weak D call TRBD1 (6 bases). The germline gives CDR1 SGHAT, CDR2 FQNNGV. V lost 1 base, J lost 0 bases, and 13 bases lay in between. This CDR3 contains 17 residues. In DNA, the CDR3 is TGTGCCAGCAGCTTAGGATGGGGACACGACTCTGGAAACACCATATATTTT. Its protein product is CASSLGWGHDSGNTIYF.

This clonotype has ten or more counts. The genes are TRBV28 and TRBJ1-4; D is unclear. Germline CDR1 reads MDHEN; CDR2 reads SYDVKM. The CDR3 runs to 16 residues. Trimming pared 2 bases from V and 3 bases from J, leaving 13 bases between. In nucleotides, the CDR3 is TGTGCCAGCAGTTTAGCCCCGGGGTCCCCTAATGAAAAACTGTTTTTT. Amino acid sequence: CASSLAPGSPNEKLFF.

This clonotype has a count of ten or more. J is TRBJ2-3 and V is TRBV24-1, with 7 bases lining up with TRBD1. The trim removed 2 bases at V and 0 bases at J, leaving 4 bases unmatched. Looked up from germline, CDR1 is KGHDR and CDR2 is SFDVKD. CDR3 length: 16 residues. The chain's CDR3 is CATSDWDSTSTDTQYF. The CDR3 bases are TGTGCCACCAGTGATTGGGACAGTACTAGCACAGATACGCAGTATTTT.

The chain is built from TRBV7-9 and TRBJ2-5; D is unclear. Germline values: CDR1 SEHNR, CDR2 FQNEAQ (reference sequence). The ends were cut back, 3 bases at V and 2 bases at J, with 10 bases in the middle. The CDR3 totals 14 residues. CDR3 sequence reads: CASSFDSGQETQYF. DNA for the CDR3: TGTGCCAGCAGCTTTGATTCCGGTCAAGAGACCCAGTACTTC. The full variable domain, in which reference TRBV7-9 and TRBJ2-5 provide the parts outside the CDR3, is DTGVSQNPRHKITKRGQNVTFRCDPISEHNRLYWYRQTLGQGPEFLTYFQNEAQLEKSRLLSDRFSAERPKGSFSTLEIQRTEQGDSAMYLCASSFDSGQETQYFGPGTRLLVL.

This clonotype was detected ten times or more. The chain has TRBV4-3 and TRBJ1-1; perhaps TRBD1 as D (6 bases). The V end was cut by 0 bases, the J end by 3 bases, with 14 bases between. CDR3 length: 16 residues. From germline, CDR1 is LGHNA and CDR2 YSLEER. This CDR3 reads CASSQDRQVGYTEAFF. The CDR3 DNA reads TGCGCCAGCAGCCAAGATCGACAGGTGGGGTACACTGAAGCTTTCTTT.

Ten or more counts support this clonotype. V usage is TRBV30 and J usage is TRBJ2-1; 9 nucleotides match TRBD1. CDR3 length: 17 residues. CDR1 is GTSNPN, CDR2 SVGIG, per germline (reference sequence). V was pared by 4 bases and J by 1 base, with 11 bases of the junction left unmatched. CDR3 in amino acids: CAWTPYGTGLSYNEQFF. CDR3 bases: TGTGCCTGGACCCCGTACGGGACAGGGCTGTCCTACAATGAGCAGTTCTTC.

With regard to this clonotype: A much larger clone lies a single base off, so this may be a read error. J is TRBJ2-7 and V is TRBV27; D might be TRBD2 (5 bases). CDR3 length: 14 residues. Trimming took off 5 bases at V and 0 bases at J, with 11 bases between the two ends. CDR1 is MNHEY, CDR2 SMNVEV, per germline (reference sequence). CDR3 in amino acids: CASSAGVSSYEQYF. Here the CDR3 DNA reads TGTGCCAGCAGTGCCGGGGTGAGCTCCTACGAGCAGTACTTC.

The DNA for the CDR3 is TGTGCCAGCAGCGTAGGAACTACAGAGATAAGCACAGATACGCAGTATTTT. It is translated as CASSVGTTEISTDTQYF. The chain recombines TRBV9 with TRBJ2-3; D is unclear. Looked up from germline, CDR1 is SGDLS and CDR2 is YYNGEE. Trimming left V 0 bases short and J 0 bases short, with 14 bases between. The CDR3 is made up of 17 amino acids.

This clonotype showed up many times. This sequence joins TRBV27 and TRBJ1-5; D gene ambiguous. Trimming took off 8 bases at V and 3 bases at J, with 8 bases between the two ends. Germline values: CDR1 MNHEY, CDR2 SMNVEV (reference sequence). The CDR3 sequence is 12 residues long. CDR3 bases: TGTGCCAGCTCCGACACCAATCAGCCCCAGCATTTT. This codes for CASSDTNQPQHF.

This clonotype was observed at least ten times. Here the CDR3 DNA reads TGTGCCAGCAGCCCGGGGCCAGCGGGAGCCTACGAGCAGTACTTC. Its protein is CASSPGPAGAYEQYF. The V and J genes are TRBV5-6 and TRBJ2-7; the match to TRBD2 covers 8 bases. There are 15 residues in the CDR3. The V gene end was trimmed by 4 bases and the J gene end by 2 bases; junction bases not matched to a gene: 8. CDR1 and CDR2 from the germline V gene are SGHDT and YYEEEE.

Turning to this clonotype: A much larger clone lies one base from this, so it may be a read error. V is TRBV7-6 and J is TRBJ1-4; 7 bases align to TRBD1. CDR3 length equals 16 residues. Germline CDR1 SGHVS, CDR2 FNYEAQ. Here the CDR3 reads CASSLGLTGLNEKQFF. In nucleotides, the CDR3 is TGTGCCAGCAGCTTGGGGTTGACAGGGCTTAATGAAAAACAGTTTTTT.

Remarks on this clonotype: A much larger clone sits a single nucleotide away, making a read error possible. The gene calls are TRBV19 and TRBJ2-7; D tentatively fits TRBD1 or TRBD2 (5 bases each). The germline CDR1 and CDR2 sequences are LNHDA and SQIVND (reference sequence). This CDR3 has 16 amino acids. The CDR3: CASSIGPGLGPYKQYF. The CDR3 nucleotides read TGTGCCAGTAGTATAGGGCCCGGGCTGGGACCCTACAAGCAGTACTTC. Full variable domain (rest looked up from reference TRBV19 and TRBJ2-7): DGGITQSPKYLFRKEGQNVTLSCEQNLNHDAMYWYRQDPGQGLRLIYYSQIVNDFQKGDIAEGYSVSREKKESFPLTVTSAQKNPTAFYLCASSIGPGLGPYKQYFGPGTRLTVT.

With respect to this clonotype: A read error may explain this, as a much larger clone is one base away. The CDR3 does not end in the conserved phenylalanine or tryptophan, so this is likely a read error. The chain is built from TRBV20-1 and TRBJ2-5; 8 bases map to TRBD2. The CDR3 extends over 18 amino acids. Germline V gene sequence: CDR1 DFQATT, CDR2 SNEGSKA (reference sequence). V was clipped by 0 bases and J by 2 bases; unmatched bases: 14. CDR3 DNA: TGCAGTGCTAGAGAGCTCACAACACTAGCGGCGGTTCAAGAGACCCAGTACTAC. Its protein product is CSARELTTLAAVQETQYY.

With regard to this clonotype: A much larger clone sits a single nucleotide away, making a read error possible. This sequence joins TRBV6-1 and TRBJ2-5; D is perhaps TRBD1 (5 bases). V lost 8 bases and J 5 bases, leaving 21 bases between the germline ends. The germline V gene has CDR1 MNHNS and CDR2 SASEGT. There are 15 residues in the CDR3. In DNA form, the CDR3 reads TGTGCCAGCGGGGATCGAGACAGTATGAGGGAGACCCAGTACTTC. Residues: CASGDRDSMRETQYF.

With regard to this clonotype: A much bigger clone sits one base away, suggesting this may be a read error. The chain joins TRBV7-9 to TRBJ2-3; D is possibly TRBD2 (5 bases). Trimming took off 1 base at V and 0 bases at J, with 11 bases between the two ends. Germline lookup yields CDR1 SEHNR and CDR2 FQNEAQ (reference sequence). CDR3 size: 16 residues. Here the CDR3 reads CASSLVPGYSTDTQYF. CDR3 DNA sequence: TGTGCCAGCAGCTTAGTCCCGGGGTACAGCACAGATACGCAGTATTTT.